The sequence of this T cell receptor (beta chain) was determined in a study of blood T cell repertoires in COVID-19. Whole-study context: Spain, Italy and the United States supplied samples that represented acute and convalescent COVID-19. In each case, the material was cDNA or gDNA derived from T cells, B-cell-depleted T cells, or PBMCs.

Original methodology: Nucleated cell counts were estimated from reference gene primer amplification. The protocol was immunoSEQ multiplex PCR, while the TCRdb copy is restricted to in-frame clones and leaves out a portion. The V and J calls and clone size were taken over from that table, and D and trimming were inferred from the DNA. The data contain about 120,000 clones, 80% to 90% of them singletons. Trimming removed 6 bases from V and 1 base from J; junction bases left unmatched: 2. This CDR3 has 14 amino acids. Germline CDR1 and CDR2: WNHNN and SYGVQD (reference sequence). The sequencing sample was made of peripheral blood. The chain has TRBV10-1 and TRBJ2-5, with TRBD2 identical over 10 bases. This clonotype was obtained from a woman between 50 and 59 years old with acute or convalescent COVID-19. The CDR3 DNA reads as TGCGCCAGCAGGGCTAGCGGGGGCCAAGAGACCCAGTACTTC. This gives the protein CASRASGGQETQYF.